The 23 T cell receptor beta chains reported below all come from one sample, sequenced in a study of neurological immune-mediated disorders. The time point: longitudinal time-point 2. TCRdb analysed the 5' RACE reads with MiXCR anew, one entry per CDR3 protein. The sample lists 70,000 to 95,000 distinct CDR3 sequences; about 12% were seen once. The specimen was PBMCs. These receptors originate from a female donor with HTLV-1-associated myelopathy (HAM/TSP).

Ten or more counts support this clonotype. The gene calls are TRBV5-5 and TRBJ2-7; D could derive from TRBD1 or TRBD2 (5 bases each). This CDR3 spans 14 amino acids. V lost 0 bases and J lost 10, with 17 bases in between. CDR1 and CDR2 from the germline V gene are SGHKS and YYEKEE (reference sequence). For the CDR3, the DNA is TGTGCCAGCAGCTTGGCTGGGACCAGGAGTGCACAGTACTTC. Residues: CASSLAGTRSAQYF.

Ten or more counts support this clonotype. The rearrangement joins TRBV5-1 to TRBJ2-7; D may be TRBD1 (7 bases). V lost 4 bases, J lost 1 base, and 9 bases lay in between. There are 13 residues in the CDR3. The germline V gene encodes CDR1 SGHRS and CDR2 YFSETQ. The CDR3 coding sequence is TGCGCCAGCAGCCAGGGGGGTTCCTACGAGCAGTACTTC. Amino acid sequence: CASSQGGSYEQYF.

This clonotype was counted many times. V gene TRBV14 combines with J gene TRBJ1-4; D unclear. Germline lookup yields CDR1 SGHDN and CDR2 FVKESK. The CDR3 totals 15 residues. Trimming removed 4 bases at V and 8 bases at J, with 17 bases between. The DNA for the CDR3 is TGTGCCAGCAGCCGCCTGCCGGGTATAACCGAAAAACTGTTTTTT. This gives the protein CASSRLPGITEKLFF. The whole variable domain, remainder taken from reference TRBV14 and TRBJ1-4, is EAGVTQFPSHSVIEKGQTVTLRCDPISGHDNLYWYRRVMGKEIKFLLHFVKESKQDESGMPNNRFLAERTGGTYSTLKVQPAELEDSGVYFCASSRLPGITEKLFFGSGTQLSVL.

This clonotype has just one count. A read error is possible here, since a much larger clone lies one base away. This chain uses TRBV12-5 with TRBJ2-7; TRBD2 agrees at 8 bases. Trimming cost V 1 base and J 5 bases; bases outside gene matches: 1. Germline CDR1 reads LGHNT; CDR2 reads FRNRAP. CDR3 size: 13 residues. In DNA form, the CDR3 reads TGTGCTAGTGGTTTGGACGGGGGGGACGAGCAGTACTTC. Its translation is CASGLDGGDEQYF.

This clonotype was counted many times. V and J are TRBV5-6 and TRBJ2-1, with 7 bases identical to TRBD1. V lost 5 bases, J lost 10 bases, and 6 bases stayed unmatched. Germline V gives CDR1 SGHDT, CDR2 YYEEEE. This CDR3 comprises 12 residues. CDR3 in DNA: TGTGCCAGCAGTTACAGGGGTAGGGAGCAGTTCTTC. Translation: CASSYRGREQFF.

The chain employs TRBV6-1 and TRBJ2-5; D unresolved. Germline values: CDR1 MNHNS, CDR2 SASEGT. V lost 2 bases to trimming and J lost 5 bases, with 12 bases between them. This CDR3 is 14 amino acids long. The CDR3 loop reads CASSESWGRETQYF. DNA of the CDR3: TGTGCCAGCAGTGAATCTTGGGGTCGCGAGACCCAGTACTTC.

The table lists this clonotype with many counts. V gene TRBV4-2 combines with J gene TRBJ2-7; 9 bases line up with TRBD1. J gave up 3 bases and V 5 bases, and 2 bases lay outside the gene matches. Germline V lookup: CDR1 LGHNA, CDR2 YNFKEQ. The CDR3 totals 13 residues. CDR3 protein: CASSRDRVYEQYF. As DNA, the CDR3 is TGTGCCAGCAGCAGGGACAGGGTCTACGAGCAGTACTTC.

This chain links TRBV9 with TRBJ2-5; 7 nucleotides agree with TRBD1. V dropped 5 bases and J dropped 4; count of bases not matched to a gene: 5. The CDR3 has 13 residues. Germline V gives CDR1 SGDLS, CDR2 YYNGEE. The CDR3 spells CASRGRQGETQYF. In DNA, the CDR3 is TGTGCCAGCAGAGGTCGACAGGGAGAGACCCAGTACTTC.

This clonotype occurred many times. CDR3 DNA sequence: TGTGCCAGCACCCCGGACAGGACCTACGAGCAGTACTTC. Amino acid sequence: CASTPDRTYEQYF. V and J are TRBV12-3 or TRBV12-4 and TRBJ2-7, with 7 bases aligning to TRBD1. The V segment lost 7 bases and the J segment 2 bases; nucleotides outside the gene matches: 5. This CDR3 is built from 13 residues.

Ten or more counts support this clonotype. The rearrangement links TRBV2 to TRBJ2-7, with no clear D. V dropped 3 bases and J dropped 6 bases, with 6 bases sitting between them. The CDR3 covers 11 residues. Germline V CDR1 and CDR2: SNHLY, FYNNEI. CDR3 sequence (DNA): TGTGCCAGCAGTGAGACCCTCGAGCAGTACTTC. Translating gives CASSETLEQYF.

This clonotype occurred many times. V gene TRBV6-6 combines with J gene TRBJ2-1; D not resolved. Trimming took 2 bases from V and 8 from J, leaving 7 bases between them. There are 12 residues in the CDR3. Germline V gene sequence: CDR1 MNHNY, CDR2 SVGAGI (reference sequence). This CDR3 is CASSYLVHEQFF. The CDR3 DNA reads TGTGCCAGCAGTTACCTGGTCCATGAGCAGTTCTTC.

This clonotype was recorded at least ten times. CDR3 sequence: CASSPLLKGQGSGNEQFF. CDR3 in DNA: TGCGCCAGCAGCCCCCTGTTGAAGGGACAGGGGAGCGGGAATGAGCAGTTCTTC. The V call is TRBV4-1, the J call TRBJ2-1; 10 nucleotides match TRBD1. Germline V gene data show CDR1 as MGHRA and CDR2 as YSYEKL. This CDR3 has 18 residues. The V gene end was trimmed by 4 bases and the J gene end by 7 bases; junction bases not matched to a gene: 16.

Many counts were recorded for this clonotype. The genes are TRBV4-2 and TRBJ2-5, with 14 bases that match TRBD2. The germline gives CDR1 LGHNA, CDR2 YNFKEQ. The CDR3 is 17 residues long. V shed 4 bases, J shed 5 bases, and the junction held 9 bases outside the gene matches. CDR3 sequence (DNA): TGTGCCAGCAGCCCCTGGACTAGCGGGGGGATCGGCGAGACCCAGTACTTC. Protein: CASSPWTSGGIGETQYF.

In the case of this clonotype: Germline and junction disagree at one end, which may indicate a read error. V is TRBV11-2 and J is TRBJ2-3; D perhaps matches TRBD2 (5 bases). Germline V gene sequence: CDR1 SGHAT, CDR2 FQNNGV. The CDR3 totals 18 residues. CDR3 coding DNA: TGTGCCAGCAGCTTAAGGATGAGGGCTGCTAAAATCACAAATACGCAGTCTTTT. The encoded protein is CASSLRMRAAKITNTQSF.

This clonotype was counted ten times or more. The chain combines TRBV18 with TRBJ1-3; unclear D gene. Germline CDR1 is KGHSH and CDR2 is LQKENI. CDR3 length equals 17 residues. V was pared by 2 bases and J by 3 bases, with 17 bases between. CDR3 nucleotide sequence: TGTGCCAGCTCACCAGTCCAGCTCGACCTCGATGGAAACACCATATATTTT. Translated: CASSPVQLDLDGNTIYF. The full variable domain, with the rest looked up from reference TRBV18 and TRBJ1-3, is NAGVMQNPRHLVRRRGQEARLRCSPMKGHSHVYWYRQLPEEGLKFMVYLQKENIIDESGMPKERFSAEFPKEGPSILRIQQVVRGDSAAYFCASSPVQLDLDGNTIYFGEGSWLTVV.

This clonotype was seen repeatedly, ten times or more. The J gene is TRBJ2-1, the V gene TRBV24-1; D perhaps matches TRBD2 (7 bases). CDR3 length: 15 amino acids. Germline V CDR1 and CDR2: KGHDR, SFDVKD. V lost 3 bases, J lost 7 bases, and 15 bases lay in between. Here the CDR3 DNA reads TGTGCCACCAGTGATCCCCAGGGGAGGGGGAATGAGCAGTTCTTC. Translation gives CATSDPQGRGNEQFF.

The chain combines TRBV12-2 with TRBJ2-3; the DNA was not used to check the table's D call, TRBD1. TRBV12-2 is an annotated pseudogene. The CDR3 runs 15 residues. The CDR3 region has the DNA TGTGCAAGTCGCTTTAGTGGACAGGACACAGATACGCAGTATTTT. Translated, it gives CASRFSGQDTDTQYF.

The J gene is TRBJ1-2, the V gene TRBV5-1; 8 bases map to TRBD1. This CDR3 has 16 residues. Germline V CDR1 and CDR2: SGHRS, YFSETQ. With V trimmed by 0 bases and J by 1 base, 5 bases remained unmatched. Written as DNA, the CDR3 is TGCGCCAGCAGCTTGGGGGGACAGGCCGGTAACTATGGCTACACCTTC. Encoded protein: CASSLGGQAGNYGYTF.

This clonotype was counted many times. The chain combines TRBV18 with TRBJ1-3; tentative D call: TRBD1 (6 bases). The germline V gene has CDR1 KGHSH and CDR2 LQKENI. The CDR3 has 13 amino acids. V shed 3 bases and J shed 4 bases, with 7 bases lying between them. CDR3 bases: TGTGCCAGCTCACCGGACAGAGGAAACACCATATATTTT. It encodes CASSPDRGNTIYF.

This clonotype was seen repeatedly, ten times or more. J is TRBJ2-1 and V is TRBV7-7; 13 bases agree with TRBD2. The length of the CDR3 is 15 residues. CDR1 SSHAT and CDR2 FNYEAQ come from the germline V gene (reference sequence). Trimming removed 5 bases from V and 6 bases from J; junction bases left unmatched: 4. This CDR3 reads CASSAGLAGVNEQFF. The DNA of the CDR3 is TGTGCCAGCAGCGCCGGACTAGCGGGGGTCAATGAGCAGTTCTTC.

The chain joins TRBV3-1 to TRBJ2-1; 9 bases agree with TRBD1. Per the germline V gene, CDR1 is LGHDT and CDR2 is YNNKEL (reference sequence). This CDR3 is 16 amino acids long. After removal of 4 bases from V and 1 base from J, the junction contained 5 bases not matched to a gene. DNA of the CDR3: TGTGCCAGCAGCCTGATGACAGGGGGATCCTACAATGAGCAGTTCTTC. Translation: CASSLMTGGSYNEQFF.

This clonotype was recorded many times. The chain joins TRBV4-1 to TRBJ2-7; a weak D match, TRBD2 (6 bases). Germline V CDR1 and CDR2: MGHRA, YSYEKL. There are 13 residues in the CDR3. Trimming took 3 bases from V and 4 from J, leaving 10 bases between them. CDR3 in DNA: TGCGCCAGCAGCCAGGGGACTGGTTACGAGCAGTACTTC. The encoded protein is CASSQGTGYEQYF.

The chain links TRBV6-6 to TRBJ2-3, with TRBD2 identical over 11 bases. V lost 3 bases to trimming and J lost 2 bases; unmatched junction nucleotides: 7. Germline assignment: CDR1 MNHNY and CDR2 SVGAGI (reference sequence). The length of the CDR3 is 17 residues. The CDR3 sequence: CASSYSASGGYTDTQYF. In DNA form, the CDR3 reads TGTGCCAGCAGTTATTCGGCTAGCGGGGGGTACACAGATACGCAGTATTTT.